What follows describes a single T cell receptor (beta chain). Its antigen is undetermined. The data derive from a study of cytomegalovirus exposure and HLA in healthy donors. Overall study findings and caveats: The sole available immune exposure information was CMV serostatus.

This CDR3 is built from 13 residues. Trimming took off 3 bases at V and 4 bases at J, with 7 bases between the two ends. Germline CDR1 and CDR2: MNHEY and SMNVEV (reference sequence). Both 60 Vbeta primers and 13 Jbeta primers went into the PCR. The assay was immunoSEQ multiplex PCR, and TCRdb's table has in-frame clones only and misses some. The sample contains more than 150,000 clones, 78% of which appear only once. The specimen sequenced was PBMCs. This receptor was identified in a woman aged 30 to 39 in good health and CMV-seropositive. The rearrangement links TRBV27 to TRBJ1-3; D may be TRBD1 (5 bases). The CDR3 nucleotides read TGTGCCAGCAGTTTCCAGGGAGGAAACACCATATATTTT. Its protein is CASSFQGGNTIYF.